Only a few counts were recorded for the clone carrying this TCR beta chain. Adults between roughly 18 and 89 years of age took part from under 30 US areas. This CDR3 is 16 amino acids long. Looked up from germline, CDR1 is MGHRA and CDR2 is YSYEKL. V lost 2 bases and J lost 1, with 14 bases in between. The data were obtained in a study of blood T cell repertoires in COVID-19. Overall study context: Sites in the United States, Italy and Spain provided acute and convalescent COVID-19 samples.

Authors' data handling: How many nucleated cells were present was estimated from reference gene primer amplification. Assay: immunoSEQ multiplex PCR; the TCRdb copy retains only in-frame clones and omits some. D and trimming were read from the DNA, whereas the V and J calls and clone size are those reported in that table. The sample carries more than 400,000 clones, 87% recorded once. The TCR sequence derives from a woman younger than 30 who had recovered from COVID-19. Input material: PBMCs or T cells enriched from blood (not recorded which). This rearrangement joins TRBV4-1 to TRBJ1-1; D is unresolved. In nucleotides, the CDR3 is TGCGCCAGCAGCCAAATGGTGGCAATTTCGAACACTGAAGCTTTCTTT. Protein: CASSQMVAISNTEAFF.